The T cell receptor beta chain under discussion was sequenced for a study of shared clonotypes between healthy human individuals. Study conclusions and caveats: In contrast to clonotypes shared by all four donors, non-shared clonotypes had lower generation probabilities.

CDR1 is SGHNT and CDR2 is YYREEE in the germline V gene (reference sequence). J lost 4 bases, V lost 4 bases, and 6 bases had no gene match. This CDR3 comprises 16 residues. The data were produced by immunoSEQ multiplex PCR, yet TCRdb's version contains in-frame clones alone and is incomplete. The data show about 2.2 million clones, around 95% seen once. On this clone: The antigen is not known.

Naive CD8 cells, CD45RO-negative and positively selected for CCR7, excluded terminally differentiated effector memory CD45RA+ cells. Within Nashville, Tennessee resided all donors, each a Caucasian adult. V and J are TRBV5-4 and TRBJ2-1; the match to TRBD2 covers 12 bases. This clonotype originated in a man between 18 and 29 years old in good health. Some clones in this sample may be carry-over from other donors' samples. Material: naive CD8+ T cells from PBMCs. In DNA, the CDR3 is TGTGCCAGCAGCACCGGGACTAGCGGGCCATACAATGAGCAGTTCTTC. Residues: CASSTGTSGPYNEQFF.